Each of the 17 T cell receptor beta chains below was sequenced from the same sample in a study of identical twins. MiXCR, run by TCRdb on the 5' RACE reads, gives a single entry per CDR3 protein. Of 450,000 or so distinct CDR3 sequences in the sample, 11% to 15% were seen once. The same sample was also studied in work on yellow fever vaccine responses in identical twins.

Sequencing used CD4+ T cells sorted from blood. The receptors were sampled from a woman under 30 in good health.

V gene TRBV15 combines with J gene TRBJ2-1, with D hard to call. This CDR3 has 14 amino acids. The germline CDR1 and CDR2 sequences are LNHNV and YYDKDF (reference sequence). V was clipped by 0 bases and J by 8 bases, with 11 bases between them. The CDR3 loop is CATSRDLPRDEQFF. CDR3 DNA sequence: TGTGCCACCAGCAGAGACCTCCCTAGGGATGAGCAGTTCTTC.

This clonotype was seen more than once but under ten times. The chain couples TRBV10-3 to TRBJ2-1; D possibly uses TRBD1 or TRBD2 (5 bases each). V lost 2 bases to trimming and J lost 6 bases, with 11 bases between them. The CDR3 is 14 amino acids. CDR1 and CDR2 from the germline V gene are ENHRY and SYGVKD. CDR3 loop: CAISEGGVSNEQFF. The CDR3 DNA reads TGTGCCATCAGTGAGGGGGGAGTCAGCAATGAGCAGTTCTTC.

This clonotype was seen a handful of times. The chain uses TRBV5-1 and TRBJ2-1; D may be TRBD1 (6 bases). V was shortened by 0 bases and J by 4 bases, with 14 bases between the two germline ends. There are 16 residues in the CDR3. CDR1 and CDR2 (germline): SGHRS, YFSETQ. The CDR3 DNA sequence: TGCGCCAGCAGCTTGGTTACAGGGAGTCGTTACAATGAGCAGTTCTTC. It codes for CASSLVTGSRYNEQFF.

This clonotype showed up just a few times. The chain combines TRBV7-2 with TRBJ2-1, with 10 bases lining up with TRBD2. The trim removed 4 bases at V and 8 bases at J, leaving 5 bases unmatched. The CDR3 extends over 14 amino acids. Germline V lookup: CDR1 SGHTA, CDR2 FQGNSA. CDR3 region: CASSSSGRADEQFF. CDR3 coding DNA: TGTGCCAGCAGCTCCAGCGGGAGGGCCGATGAGCAGTTCTTC.

The chain carries TRBV5-1 and TRBJ1-6; D ambiguous. Germline values: CDR1 SGHRS, CDR2 YFSETQ. V gave up 2 bases and J gave up 2 bases, with 8 bases separating them. The CDR3 spans 15 residues. CDR3 in amino acids: CASSFTETYNSPLHF. In DNA, the CDR3 is TGCGCCAGCAGCTTCACAGAAACCTATAATTCACCCCTCCACTTT. Drawing the rest from reference TRBV5-1 and TRBJ1-6, the complete variable domain is KAGVTQTPRYLIKTRGQQVTLSCSPISGHRSVSWYQQTPGQGLQFLFEYFSETQRNKGNFPGRFSGRQFSNSRSEMNVSTLELGDSALYLCASSFTETYNSPLHFGNGTRLTVT.

This clonotype was detected only a few times. This chain uses TRBV6-5 with TRBJ2-2, with 7 bases that match TRBD2. Germline CDR1 is MNHEY and CDR2 is SVGAGI. The CDR3 sequence is 15 residues long. Losses at the gene ends were 3 bases for V and 5 bases for J; bases not matched to a gene: 6. Written as DNA, the CDR3 is TGTGCCAGCAGTTATGTCTACGGGGGGACCGGGGAGCTGTTTTTT. This encodes CASSYVYGGTGELFF.

The V and J genes are TRBV10-1 and TRBJ2-6; no reliable D call. Germline V lookup: CDR1 WNHNN, CDR2 SYGVQD (reference sequence). Trimming removed 3 bases from V and 4 bases from J, with 10 bases in between. The CDR3 has 15 residues. The CDR3 nucleotides read TGCGCCAGCAGTGACACTTCTACCGGGGCCAACGTCCTGACTTTC. It encodes CASSDTSTGANVLTF.

The V and J genes are TRBV7-9 and TRBJ2-4; D is uncertain. CDR1 is SEHNR, CDR2 FQNEAQ, per germline (reference sequence). Trimming stripped 5 bases from V and 3 bases from J, with 8 bases between. This CDR3 has 13 residues. This chain's CDR3 is CASSPPSKNIQYF. The CDR3, as DNA: TGTGCCAGCAGCCCCCCCAGCAAAAACATTCAGTACTTC.

The rearrangement links TRBV7-9 to TRBJ1-1, with D uncertain. Germline CDR1 reads SEHNR; CDR2 reads FQNEAQ (reference sequence). This CDR3 spans 16 amino acids. Trimming took off 1 base at V and 1 base at J, with 13 bases between the two ends. In DNA, the CDR3 is TGTGCCAGCAGCTTAGGGGTAGGGAAGACGAACACTGAAGCTTTCTTT. Amino acid sequence: CASSLGVGKTNTEAFF.

The chain couples TRBV5-6 to TRBJ2-7; 8 bases are shared with TRBD1. Germline-derived CDR1 and CDR2 are SGHDT and YYEEEE. The CDR3 loop spans 13 amino acids. V trimming: 3 bases; J trimming: 6 bases; junction bases outside the gene matches: 5. CDR3 DNA: TGTGCCAGCAGCTGGACAGGGAGGACCGAGCAGTACTTC. The encoded protein is CASSWTGRTEQYF. Looking up the rest from reference TRBV5-6 and TRBJ2-7 gives the full variable domain: DAGVTQSPTHLIKTRGQQVTLRCSPKSGHDTVSWYQQALGQGPQFIFQYYEEEERQRGNFPDRFSGHQFPNYSSELNVNALLLGDSALYLCASSWTGRTEQYFGPGTRLTVT.

The V gene is TRBV5-6, the J gene TRBJ1-3; no clear D gene. The V end was cut by 5 bases, the J end by 0 bases, with 9 bases between. Germline V gene data show CDR1 as SGHDT and CDR2 as YYEEEE. CDR3 length: 14 amino acids. The CDR3 here is CASRPDGSGNTIYF. The CDR3 DNA sequence: TGTGCCAGCAGGCCTGACGGCTCTGGAAACACCATATATTTT.

This clonotype occurred a few times. V is TRBV5-1 and J is TRBJ2-1, with D possibly being TRBD2 (5 bases). The CDR3 runs to 14 residues. The V gene lost 4 bases and the J gene lost 5 bases, with 13 bases spanning the gap. Germline V gives CDR1 SGHRS, CDR2 YFSETQ. CDR3 region: CASSVGSANNEQFF. Written as DNA, the CDR3 is TGCGCCAGCAGCGTCGGTAGCGCCAACAATGAGCAGTTCTTC.

Comment on this clonotype: No conserved phenylalanine or tryptophan is present at the end of the CDR3, so a read error is the likely explanation. The chain carries TRBV6-2 or TRBV6-3 and TRBJ2-1; no reliable D call. The CDR3 extends over 15 amino acids. Germline CDR1 MNHEY, CDR2 SVGEGT. V lost 0 bases, J lost 1 base, and 7 bases lay in between. CDR3 amino acids: CASSYSPLSYNEQFL. The DNA of the CDR3 is TGTGCCAGCAGTTACTCTCCCTTGTCCTACAATGAGCAGTTCCTC.

V is TRBV20-1 and J is TRBJ2-5; a weak D match, TRBD2 (5 bases). CDR1 and CDR2 (germline): DFQATT, SNEGSKA (reference sequence). The CDR3 is made up of 13 amino acids. Trimming cost V 3 bases and J 2 bases, with 10 bases left between them. The CDR3 DNA is TGCAGTGCTAGCTTGGAGGTTCAAGAGACCCAGTACTTC. Translated: CSASLEVQETQYF.

The CDR3 bases are TGTGCCAGCAGCAGGCCTGACACCGGGGATACGCAGTATTTT. This codes for CASSRPDTGDTQYF. V is TRBV4-2 and J is TRBJ2-3; D remains unclear. Trimming shortened V by 5 bases and J by 6 bases, and 15 bases separated the two germline ends. The CDR3 has 14 residues. CDR1 and CDR2 (germline): LGHNA, YNFKEQ.

In its sample, this clonotype was seen a few times. V and J are TRBV28 and TRBJ2-1; TRBD2 agrees at 8 bases. The CDR3 is 15 amino acids. The trim removed 3 bases at V and 9 bases at J, leaving 10 bases unmatched. The germline V gene has CDR1 MDHEN and CDR2 SYDVKM. The CDR3 spells CASSFGGAGRGEQFF. The CDR3 DNA follows: TGTGCCAGCAGTTTCGGGGGGGCCGGCAGGGGTGAGCAGTTCTTC. The full variable domain, in which reference TRBV28 and TRBJ2-1 provide the parts outside the CDR3, is DVKVTQSSRYLVKRTGEKVFLECVQDMDHENMFWYRQDPGLGLRLIYFSYDVKMKEKGDIPEGYSVSREKKERFSLILESASTNQTSMYLCASSFGGAGRGEQFFGPGTRLTVL.

Only a few counts were recorded for this clonotype. For the CDR3, the DNA is TGCAGTGCTAGTCACCTAGCTTCCGTACCAGAGACCCAGTACTTC. Amino acids: CSASHLASVPETQYF. The rearrangement uses TRBV20-1 and TRBJ2-5; D is perhaps TRBD2 (5 bases). Trimming cost V 3 bases and J 4 bases, with 18 bases left between them. Germline assignment: CDR1 DFQATT and CDR2 SNEGSKA (reference sequence). The CDR3 is 15 residues long.